This entry concerns a single TCR beta chain. The length of the CDR3 is 14 residues. The record originates from a study of blood T cell repertoires in COVID-19. Original processing methods: Quantification of nucleated cells was approximated via reference gene primer amplification. Libraries were prepared by immunoSEQ multiplex PCR; TCRdb keeps only in-frame clonotypes and omits some of them. That table supplies the V and J calls and clone size; D and trimming were determined from the DNA. This table has 270,000 or so clones, roughly 90% appearing once. Sequenced input: peripheral blood. This rearrangement joins TRBV21-1 to TRBJ2-3; the D segment call TRBD2 is taken from the table without a DNA check. TRBV21-1 is described as a pseudogene. The TCR was taken from a middle-aged woman who had recovered from COVID-19. CDR3 in amino acids: CASRGATSTDTQYF. DNA for the CDR3: TGTGCCAGCAGGGGAGCCACGAGCACAGATACGCAGTATTTT.